The 10 T cell receptor beta chains below all came from one sample that was sequenced in a study of identical twins. TCRdb ran MiXCR on the 5' RACE reads and lists one entry per CDR3 protein. Seen here are hundreds of thousands of distinct CDR3 sequences, approximately 13% observed once, and the top ten hold 1.5% to 2%. These data also featured in a second study, about yellow fever vaccine responses in identical twins.

Sequenced: PBMCs. The receptors stem from a woman under 30 in good health.

There are many counts of this clonotype. For the CDR3, the DNA is TGTGCCAGCAGTTTTACCTATGAGCAGTTCTTC. This encodes CASSFTYEQFF. V and J are TRBV12-3 or TRBV12-4 and TRBJ2-1, with D hard to call. Trimming stripped 3 bases from V and 8 bases from J, with 5 bases between. The CDR3 contains 11 residues.

This clonotype has just a few counts. This chain connects TRBV21-1 to TRBJ2-7. TRBV21-1 is listed as a pseudogene. The CDR3 is 11 amino acids. The CDR3 bases are TGTGCCAGCAGCAAGGTGGACGAGCAGTACTTC. Its protein is CASSKVDEQYF.

The V gene is TRBV20-1, the J gene TRBJ2-1, with unresolved D. CDR3 length: 12 amino acids. Trimming shortened V by 6 bases and J by 6 bases, and 12 bases separated the two germline ends. The germline V gene encodes CDR1 DFQATT and CDR2 SNEGSKA (reference sequence). CDR3 in amino acids: CSAPLRANEQFF. The CDR3 nucleotides are TGCAGTGCCCCACTACGAGCCAATGAGCAGTTCTTC.

The chain links TRBV4-1 to TRBJ1-1; D gene unclear. This CDR3 region has 16 residues. In germline, CDR1 is MGHRA, CDR2 YSYEKL. V lost 3 bases to trimming and J lost 0 bases, with 14 bases between them. The CDR3 DNA reads TGCGCCAGCAGCCAGCGTTACGCTGGGATGAACACTGAAGCTTTCTTT. It codes for CASSQRYAGMNTEAFF.

This clonotype was seen only a few times. The chain combines TRBV5-1 with TRBJ2-3; TRBD2 aligns across 14 bases. The J segment lost 2 bases and the V segment lost 3 bases, leaving 5 bases of the junction unmatched. The germline CDR1 and CDR2 sequences are SGHRS and YFSETQ. The CDR3 spans 17 residues. This CDR3 reads CASSWGTSGSYTDTQYF. CDR3 DNA: TGCGCCAGCAGCTGGGGGACTAGCGGGAGCTACACAGATACGCAGTATTTT. The whole variable domain, filled in from reference TRBV5-1 and TRBJ2-3, reads KAGVTQTPRYLIKTRGQQVTLSCSPISGHRSVSWYQQTPGQGLQFLFEYFSETQRNKGNFPGRFSGRQFSNSRSEMNVSTLELGDSALYLCASSWGTSGSYTDTQYFGPGTRLTVL.

This clonotype was observed a handful of times. The chain links TRBV6-1 to TRBJ2-2; 10 bases align to TRBD2. This CDR3 spans 15 amino acids. J lost 6 bases, V lost 2 bases, and 3 bases had no gene match. Germline CDR1 MNHNS, CDR2 SASEGT. CDR3 nucleotide sequence: TGTGCCAGCAGTGAAAACCTAGCGGGAGCCGGGGAGCTGTTTTTT. Protein sequence: CASSENLAGAGELFF.

The gene calls are TRBV20-1 and TRBJ1-5; D is uncertain. The V end lost 6 bases, the J end lost 3 bases, and 12 bases lay between the germline ends. Germline assignment: CDR1 DFQATT and CDR2 SNEGSKA (reference sequence). The CDR3 has 13 amino acids. The CDR3 loop is CSAFGGHNQPQHF. CDR3 sequence (DNA): TGCAGTGCCTTCGGCGGTCACAATCAGCCCCAGCATTTT.

V and J are TRBV6-1 and TRBJ1-1; 10 bases fit TRBD1. V shed 8 bases, J shed 6 bases, and the junction held 12 bases outside the gene matches. CDR3 length equals 15 residues. Germline V gene sequence: CDR1 MNHNS, CDR2 SASEGT. The CDR3 protein is CASRDYGTGVAEAFF. CDR3 nucleotides: TGTGCCAGCCGCGATTACGGGACAGGGGTAGCTGAAGCTTTCTTT.

This clonotype came up a few times. This chain links TRBV5-1 with TRBJ2-7, with 7 bases fitting TRBD2. CDR3 length: 14 amino acids. Germline CDR1 and CDR2: SGHRS and YFSETQ. Trimming took 3 bases from V and 0 from J; bases not matched to a gene: 3. This chain's CDR3 is CASSWSGISYEQYF. The CDR3 DNA follows: TGCGCCAGCAGCTGGAGCGGGATCTCCTACGAGCAGTACTTC.

The chain couples TRBV7-2 to TRBJ2-1; possible D gene TRBD1, 6 bases. CDR1 and CDR2 from the germline V gene are SGHTA and FQGNSA. The CDR3 has 16 amino acids. Trimming pared 1 base from V and 4 bases from J, leaving 14 bases between. DNA of the CDR3: TGTGCCAGCAGCTTAGTTCAGGGGAGAGGGTACAATGAGCAGTTCTTC. This sequence encodes CASSLVQGRGYNEQFF.